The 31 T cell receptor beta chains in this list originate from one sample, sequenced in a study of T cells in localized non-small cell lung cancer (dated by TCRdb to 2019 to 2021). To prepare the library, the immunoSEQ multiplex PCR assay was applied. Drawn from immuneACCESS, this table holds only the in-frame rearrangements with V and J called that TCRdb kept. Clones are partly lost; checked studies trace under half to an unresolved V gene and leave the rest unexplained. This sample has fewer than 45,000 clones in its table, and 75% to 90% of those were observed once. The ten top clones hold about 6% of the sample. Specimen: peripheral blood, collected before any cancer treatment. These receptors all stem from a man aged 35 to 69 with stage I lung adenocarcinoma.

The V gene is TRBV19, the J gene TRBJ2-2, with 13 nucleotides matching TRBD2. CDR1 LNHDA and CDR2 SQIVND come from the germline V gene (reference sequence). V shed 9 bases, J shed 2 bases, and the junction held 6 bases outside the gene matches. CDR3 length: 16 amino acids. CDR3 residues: CASRKGLAGNTGELFF. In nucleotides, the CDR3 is TGTGCCAGCAGAAAGGGACTAGCGGGAAACACCGGGGAGCTGTTTTTT.

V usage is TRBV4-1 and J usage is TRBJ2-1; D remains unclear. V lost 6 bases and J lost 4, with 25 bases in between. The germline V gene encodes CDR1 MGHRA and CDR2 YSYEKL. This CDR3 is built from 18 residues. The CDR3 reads CASSLLYMASPVYNEQFF. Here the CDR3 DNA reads TGCGCCAGCAGTCTCCTATATATGGCAAGCCCGGTATACAATGAGCAGTTCTTC.

The chain's CDR3 is CASSPALGGQGLTGELFF. CDR3 nucleotide sequence: TGTGCCAGCAGCCCTGCGCTAGGGGGACAGGGACTCACCGGGGAGCTGTTTTTT. This chain links TRBV11-1 with TRBJ2-2; 9 bases are a match to TRBD1. V was clipped by 5 bases and J by 4 bases; unmatched bases: 14. Germline CDR1 is SGHAT and CDR2 is FQDESV (reference sequence). CDR3 length: 18 residues. Full variable domain (missing parts from reference TRBV11-1 and TRBJ2-2): EAEVAQSPRYKITEKSQAVAFWCDPISGHATLYWYRQILGQGPELLVQFQDESVVDDSQLPKDRFSAERLKGVDSTLKIQPAELGDSAMYLCASSPALGGQGLTGELFFGEGSRLTVL.

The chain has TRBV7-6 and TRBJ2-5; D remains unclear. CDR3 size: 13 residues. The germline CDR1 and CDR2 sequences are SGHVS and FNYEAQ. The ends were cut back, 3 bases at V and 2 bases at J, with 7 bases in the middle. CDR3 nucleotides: TGTGCCAGCAGCTTCAGTGTACAAGAGACCCAGTACTTC. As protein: CASSFSVQETQYF.

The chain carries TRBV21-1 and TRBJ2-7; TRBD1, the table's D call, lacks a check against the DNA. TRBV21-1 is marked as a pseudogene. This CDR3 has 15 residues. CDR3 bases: TGTGCCAGCAGCAAGCAGATAACAGGGGCGTACGAGCAGTACTTC. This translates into CASSKQITGAYEQYF.

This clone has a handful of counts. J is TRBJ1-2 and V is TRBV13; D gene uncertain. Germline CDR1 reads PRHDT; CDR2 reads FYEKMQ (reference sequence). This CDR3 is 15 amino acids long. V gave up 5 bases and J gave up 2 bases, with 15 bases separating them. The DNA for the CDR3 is TGTGCCAGCAGCCCCAACCCGACGGGGAACTATGGCTACACCTTC. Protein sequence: CASSPNPTGNYGYTF.

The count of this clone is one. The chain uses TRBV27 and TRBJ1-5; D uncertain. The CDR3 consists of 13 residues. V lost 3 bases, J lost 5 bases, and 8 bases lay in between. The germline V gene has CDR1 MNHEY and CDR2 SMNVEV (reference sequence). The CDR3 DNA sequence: TGTGCCAGCAGTTTCAATTCTGATCAGCCCCAGCATTTT. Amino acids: CASSFNSDQPQHF.

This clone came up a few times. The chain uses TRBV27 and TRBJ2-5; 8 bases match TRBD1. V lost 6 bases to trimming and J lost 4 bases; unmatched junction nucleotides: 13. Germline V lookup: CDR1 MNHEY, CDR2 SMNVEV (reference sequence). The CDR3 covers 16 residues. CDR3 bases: TGTGCCAGCAGCCGATTGGGGCAGGGGGCTGGAGAGACCCAGTACTTC. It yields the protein CASSRLGQGAGETQYF.

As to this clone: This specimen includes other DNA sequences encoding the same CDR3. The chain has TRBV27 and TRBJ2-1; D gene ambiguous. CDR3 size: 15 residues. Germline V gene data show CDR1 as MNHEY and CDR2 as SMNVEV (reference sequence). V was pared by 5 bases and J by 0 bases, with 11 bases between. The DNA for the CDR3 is TGTGCCAGCAGTCTCACCGCCAGCTCCTACAATGAGCAGTTCTTC. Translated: CASSLTASSYNEQFF.

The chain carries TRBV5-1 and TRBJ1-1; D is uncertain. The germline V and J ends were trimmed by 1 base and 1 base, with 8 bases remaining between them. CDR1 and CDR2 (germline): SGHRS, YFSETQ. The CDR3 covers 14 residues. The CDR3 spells CASSLSGRNTEAFF. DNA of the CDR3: TGCGCCAGCAGCTTGTCCGGGAGGAACACTGAAGCTTTCTTT.

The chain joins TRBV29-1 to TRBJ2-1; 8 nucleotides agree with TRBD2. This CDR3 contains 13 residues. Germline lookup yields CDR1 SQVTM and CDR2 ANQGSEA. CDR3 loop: CTGSGSSYNEQFF. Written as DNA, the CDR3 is TGCACCGGGAGCGGGAGCTCCTACAATGAGCAGTTCTTC.

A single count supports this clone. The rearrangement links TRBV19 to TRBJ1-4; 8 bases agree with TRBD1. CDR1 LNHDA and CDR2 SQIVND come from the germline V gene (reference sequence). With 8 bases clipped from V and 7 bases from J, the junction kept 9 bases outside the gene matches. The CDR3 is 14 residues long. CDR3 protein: CASAPGTGGEKLFF. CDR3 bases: TGTGCCAGTGCACCCGGGACAGGCGGTGAAAAACTGTTTTTT. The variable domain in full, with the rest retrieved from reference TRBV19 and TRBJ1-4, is DGGITQSPKYLFRKEGQNVTLSCEQNLNHDAMYWYRQDPGQGLRLIYYSQIVNDFQKGDIAEGYSVSREKKESFPLTVTSAQKNPTAFYLCASAPGTGGEKLFFGSGTQLSVL.

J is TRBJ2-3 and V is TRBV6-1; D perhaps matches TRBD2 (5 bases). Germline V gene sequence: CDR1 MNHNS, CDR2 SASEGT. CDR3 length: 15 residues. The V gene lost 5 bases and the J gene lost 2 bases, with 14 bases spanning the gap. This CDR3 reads CASSRQPGDTDTQYF. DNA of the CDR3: TGTGCCAGCAGTCGTCAGCCCGGGGACACAGATACGCAGTATTTT.

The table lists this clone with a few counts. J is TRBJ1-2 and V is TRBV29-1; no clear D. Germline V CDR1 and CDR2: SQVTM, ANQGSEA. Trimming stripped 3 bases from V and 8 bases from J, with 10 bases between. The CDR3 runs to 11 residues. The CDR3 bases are TGCAGCGTTGAGAGGACCAGAGGCTACACCTTC. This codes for CSVERTRGYTF.

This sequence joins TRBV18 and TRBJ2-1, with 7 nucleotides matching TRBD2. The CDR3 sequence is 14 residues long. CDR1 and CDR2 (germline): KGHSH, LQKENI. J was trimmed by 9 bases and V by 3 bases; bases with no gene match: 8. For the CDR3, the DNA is TGTGCCAGCTCACCGTCGACTAGCTCGGCTGAGCAGTTCTTC. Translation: CASSPSTSSAEQFF.

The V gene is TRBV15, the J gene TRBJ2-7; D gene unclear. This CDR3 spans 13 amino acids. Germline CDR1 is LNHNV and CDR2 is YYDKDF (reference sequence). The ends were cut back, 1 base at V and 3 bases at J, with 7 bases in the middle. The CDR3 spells CATSRVLYYEQYF. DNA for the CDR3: TGTGCCACCAGCAGAGTACTGTACTACGAGCAGTACTTC.

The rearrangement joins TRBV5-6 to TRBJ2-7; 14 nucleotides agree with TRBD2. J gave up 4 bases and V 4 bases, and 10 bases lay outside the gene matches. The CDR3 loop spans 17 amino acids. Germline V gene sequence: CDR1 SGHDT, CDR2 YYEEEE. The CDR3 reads CASSPRLAGGPQYEQYF. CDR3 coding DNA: TGTGCCAGCAGCCCCAGACTAGCGGGAGGGCCTCAGTACGAGCAGTACTTC.

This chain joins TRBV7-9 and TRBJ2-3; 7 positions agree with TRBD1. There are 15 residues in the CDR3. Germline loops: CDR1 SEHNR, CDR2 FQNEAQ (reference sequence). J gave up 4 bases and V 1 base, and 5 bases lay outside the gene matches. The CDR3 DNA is TGTGCCAGCAGCTTAGGTACAGGGGTGGCAGATACGCAGTATTTT. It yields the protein CASSLGTGVADTQYF.

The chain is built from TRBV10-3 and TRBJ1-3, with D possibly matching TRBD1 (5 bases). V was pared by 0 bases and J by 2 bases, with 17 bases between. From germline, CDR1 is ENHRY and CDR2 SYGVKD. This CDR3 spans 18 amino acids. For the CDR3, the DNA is TGTGCCATCAGTGAGTCGACGACGGTAAAGGGGCCTGGAAACACCATATATTTT. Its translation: CAISESTTVKGPGNTIYF.

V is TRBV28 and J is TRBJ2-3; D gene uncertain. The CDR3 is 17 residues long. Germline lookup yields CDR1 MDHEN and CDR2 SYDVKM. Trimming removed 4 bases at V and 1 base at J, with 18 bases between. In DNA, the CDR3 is TGTGCCAGCAGTTACGGGCCCTACCCGTATCGCACAGATACGCAGTATTTT. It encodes CASSYGPYPYRTDTQYF. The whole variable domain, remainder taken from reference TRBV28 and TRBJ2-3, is DVKVTQSSRYLVKRTGEKVFLECVQDMDHENMFWYRQDPGLGLRLIYFSYDVKMKEKGDIPEGYSVSREKKERFSLILESASTNQTSMYLCASSYGPYPYRTDTQYFGPGTRLTVL.

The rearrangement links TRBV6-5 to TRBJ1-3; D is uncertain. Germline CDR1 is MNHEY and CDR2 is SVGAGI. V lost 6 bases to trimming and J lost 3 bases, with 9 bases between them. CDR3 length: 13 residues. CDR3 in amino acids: CASSPGGGNTIYF. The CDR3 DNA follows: TGTGCCAGCAGCCCGGGTGGTGGAAACACCATATATTTT.

This CDR3 reads CASSPGDYYEQYF. For the CDR3, the DNA is TGTGCCAGCAGCCCGGGAGACTACTACGAGCAGTACTTC. The rearrangement joins TRBV7-9 to TRBJ2-7; possible D gene TRBD2, 6 bases. This CDR3 spans 13 amino acids. Per the germline V gene, CDR1 is SEHNR and CDR2 is FQNEAQ (reference sequence). Deletions cut 5 bases from V and 3 bases from J, with 11 bases between.

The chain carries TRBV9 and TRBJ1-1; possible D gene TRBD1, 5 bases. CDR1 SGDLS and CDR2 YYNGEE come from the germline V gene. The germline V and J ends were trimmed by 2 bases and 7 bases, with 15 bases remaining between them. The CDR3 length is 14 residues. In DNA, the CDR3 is TGTGCCAGCAGCGTTTCTTCGATTACAGGTGAAGCTTTCTTT. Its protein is CASSVSSITGEAFF. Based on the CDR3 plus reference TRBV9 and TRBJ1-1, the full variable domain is DSGVTQTPKHLITATGQRVTLRCSPRSGDLSVYWYQQSLDQGLQFLIQYYNGEERAKGNILERFSAQQFPDLHSELNLSSLELGDSALYFCASSVSSITGEAFFGQGTRLTVV.

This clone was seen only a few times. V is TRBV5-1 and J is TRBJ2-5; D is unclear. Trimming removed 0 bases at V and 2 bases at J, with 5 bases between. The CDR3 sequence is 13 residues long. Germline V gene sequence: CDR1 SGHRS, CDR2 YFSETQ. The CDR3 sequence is CASSLAAQETQYF. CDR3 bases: TGCGCCAGCAGCTTGGCGGCTCAAGAGACCCAGTACTTC.

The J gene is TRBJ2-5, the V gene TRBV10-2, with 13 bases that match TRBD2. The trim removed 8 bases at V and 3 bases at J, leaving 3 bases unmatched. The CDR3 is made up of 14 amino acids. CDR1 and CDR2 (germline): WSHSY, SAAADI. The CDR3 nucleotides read TGCGCCAGCCGCGGACTAGCGGGAGAAGAGACCCAGTACTTC. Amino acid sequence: CASRGLAGEETQYF.

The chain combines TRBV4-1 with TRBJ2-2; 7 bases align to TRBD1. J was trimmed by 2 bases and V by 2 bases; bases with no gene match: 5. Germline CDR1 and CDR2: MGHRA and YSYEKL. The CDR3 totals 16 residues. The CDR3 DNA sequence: TGCGCCAGCAGCCAAAGGACAGGTTCCAACACCGGGGAGCTGTTTTTT. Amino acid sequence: CASSQRTGSNTGELFF.

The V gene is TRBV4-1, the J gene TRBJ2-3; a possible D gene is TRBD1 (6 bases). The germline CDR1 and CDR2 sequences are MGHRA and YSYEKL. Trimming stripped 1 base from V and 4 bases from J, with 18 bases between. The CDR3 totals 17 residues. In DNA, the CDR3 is TGCGCCAGCAGCCAAGGGTTCTCAGGGGCGCTCTCAGATACGCAGTATTTT. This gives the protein CASSQGFSGALSDTQYF.

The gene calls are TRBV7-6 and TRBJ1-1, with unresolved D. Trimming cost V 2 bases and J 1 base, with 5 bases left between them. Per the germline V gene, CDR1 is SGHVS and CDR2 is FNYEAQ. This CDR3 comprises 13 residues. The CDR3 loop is CASSLQRNTEAFF. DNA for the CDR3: TGTGCCAGCAGCTTACAACGGAACACTGAAGCTTTCTTT.

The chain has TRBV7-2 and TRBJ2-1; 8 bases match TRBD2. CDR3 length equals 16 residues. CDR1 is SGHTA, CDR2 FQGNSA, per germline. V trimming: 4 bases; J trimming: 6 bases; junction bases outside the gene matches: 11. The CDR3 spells CASSWGGRPRSNEQFF. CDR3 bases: TGTGCCAGCAGCTGGGGCGGGAGGCCAAGGTCCAATGAGCAGTTCTTC. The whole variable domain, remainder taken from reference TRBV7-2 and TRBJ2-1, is GAGVSQSPSNKVTEKGKDVELRCDPISGHTALYWYRQSLGQGLEFLIYFQGNSAPDKSGLPSDRFSAERTGGSVSTLTIQRTQQEDSAVYLCASSWGGRPRSNEQFFGPGTRLTVL.

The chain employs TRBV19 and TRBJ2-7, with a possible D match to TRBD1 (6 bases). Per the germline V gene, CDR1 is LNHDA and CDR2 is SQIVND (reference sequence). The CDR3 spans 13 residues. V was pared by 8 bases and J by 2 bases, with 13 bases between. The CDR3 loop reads CASRQGITYEQYF. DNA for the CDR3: TGTGCCAGTCGGCAGGGGATTACCTACGAGCAGTACTTC.

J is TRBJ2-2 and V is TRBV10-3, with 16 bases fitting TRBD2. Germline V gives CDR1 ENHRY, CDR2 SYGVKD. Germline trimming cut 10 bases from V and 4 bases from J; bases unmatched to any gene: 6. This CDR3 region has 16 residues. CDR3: CATKGLAGGITGELFF. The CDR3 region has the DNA TGTGCCACGAAGGGACTAGCGGGGGGGATCACCGGGGAGCTGTTTTTT.